This T cell receptor (beta chain) is from a study of CD8+CD57+ T cells in acquired aplastic anemia. Regarding the study as a whole: There were 25 to 35 CD8+ CDR3 sequences that occurred in both patients and controls.

An expansion of CD8+CD57+ cells by flow cytometry had been shown in patients chosen for sequencing. V shed 2 bases and J shed 1 base, with 12 bases lying between them. Germline assignment: CDR1 MNHNS and CDR2 SASEGT. The CDR3 sequence is 16 residues long. A few counts support this clonotype. No antigen is known for it. Genomic DNA, serving as template, underwent TCR beta VDJ and CDR3 profiling. One entry per CDR3 protein results from TCRdb running MiXCR on the reads. This table has 100,000 to 150,000 distinct CDR3 sequences, roughly 40% appearing once. This clonotype was sampled from a human donor with aplastic anemia. Sequencing input: sorted CD4+, CD8+, or CD8+CD57+ T cells (not recorded which) from PBMCs. The rearrangement uses TRBV6-1 and TRBJ1-5; no reliable D call. This CDR3 is CASSEPRRGSNQPQHF. As DNA, the CDR3 is TGTGCCAGCAGTGAACCCCGGCGCGGGAGCAATCAGCCCCAGCATTTT.